This T cell receptor beta chain was sequenced in a study of early stage breast cancer tumors. Whole-study context: ER+/PR+/HER2- status applied to about 75% of the 16 invasive breast tumors.

Clones were read by immunoSEQ multiplex PCR, and TCRdb kept only the in-frame ones, dropping some. Of some 6,000 clones in the sample, 70% are singletons; the top ten hold roughly an eighth. Sampling of the adjacent normal breast tissue occurred 2-4 cm from the tumor. Normal breast often needed 100-300 mg of tissue for enough DNA. The study's findings and limits: Tumors had roughly 2.4-fold higher T cell density and higher clonality than adjacent normal breast tissue.

In its sample, this clone was seen once. Its target is not known. With 3 bases clipped from V and 9 bases from J, the junction kept 5 bases outside the gene matches. CDR1 is LGHNA, CDR2 YSLEER, per germline. The CDR3 runs to 13 residues. This clonotype was sampled from a person in their sixties or seventies with breast cancer. The V and J genes are TRBV4-3 and TRBJ2-1, with TRBD2 matching 7 bases. The specimen sequenced was normal breast tissue next to the tumor. As DNA, the CDR3 is TGCGCCAGCAGCCAGGCCCGCGGGGGTGAGCAGTTCTTC. This gives the protein CASSQARGGEQFF.